This T cell receptor (beta chain) was retrieved from a study of Ad26.COV2.S vaccination and SARS-CoV-2 variants. The wider study: By the intramuscular route, Ad26.COV2.S was given once, or twice 56 days apart.

Profiling relied on immunoSEQ multiplex PCR, and the TCRdb table lists in-frame clones only, not all of them. The data contain about 430,000 clones, 80% to 95% of them singletons. About this clone: The antigen is undetermined.

V shed 3 bases and J shed 3 bases, with 9 bases lying between them. Germline lookup yields CDR1 SEHNR and CDR2 FQNEAQ (reference sequence). The CDR3 has 13 amino acids. Treatment described: roughly 20 received Ad26.COV2.S at low or high dose, single or two shots; 5 received placebo; per-sample allocation not given. Following the first vaccine or placebo injection, samples were taken on day 63. In the vaccine, an Ad26 vector expressed the SARS-CoV-2 spike of the Wuhan strain. Study-level points and caveats: Comparability of non-spike TCR breadth was observed across vaccine and placebo recipients. Total T cell responses were possibly underestimated by TCR breadth and depth analyses.

The chain uses TRBV7-9 and TRBJ2-7; D perhaps matches TRBD1 (6 bases). Sample: peripheral blood, taken in a trial of Ad26.COV2.S vaccine versus placebo. The source of this sequence is a person aged 18-60 years who received the Ad26.COV2.S COVID-19 vaccine or a placebo. As DNA, the CDR3 is TGTGCCAGCAGCTTCGGACAGTTCTACGAGCAGTACTTC. Translating it yields CASSFGQFYEQYF. The full variable domain, rest sourced from reference TRBV7-9 and TRBJ2-7, is DTGVSQNPRHKITKRGQNVTFRCDPISEHNRLYWYRQTLGQGPEFLTYFQNEAQLEKSRLLSDRFSAERPKGSFSTLEIQRTEQGDSAMYLCASSFGQFYEQYFGPGTRLTVT.